The 17 T cell receptor beta chains presented below share a single source sample, sequenced in a study of shared clonotypes between healthy human individuals. The protocol was immunoSEQ multiplex PCR, while the TCRdb copy is restricted to in-frame clones and leaves out a portion. The sample records over a million clones, around 98% being singletons. Sequenced input: naive CD4+ T cells sorted from blood. Subset noted: CD45RA+ positively selected. The receptors were gathered from a man aged 30 to 39 in good health.

CDR3 amino acids: CASSLESRGSDTQYF. CDR3 DNA sequence: TGTGCCAGCAGCTTGGAATCGAGAGGGTCAGATACGCAGTATTTT. V and J are TRBV5-4 and TRBJ2-3; maybe TRBD2 (5 bases). Germline V CDR1 and CDR2: SGHNT, YYREEE (reference sequence). The CDR3 is 15 amino acids. V lost 0 bases to trimming and J lost 4 bases, with 12 bases between them.

The chain is built from TRBV10-2 and TRBJ2-1; 13 nucleotides line up with TRBD2. The CDR3 spans 18 residues. Per the germline V gene, CDR1 is WSHSY and CDR2 is SAAADI. Losses at the gene ends were 6 bases for V and 2 bases for J; bases not matched to a gene: 10. CDR3 in DNA: TGCGCCAGCAGCCTGGGGACTAGCGGGATGATACCCTACAATGAGCAGTTCTTC. This gives the protein CASSLGTSGMIPYNEQFF.

The V call is TRBV6-1, the J call TRBJ1-1; TRBD1 might be the D (5 bases). V shed 7 bases and J shed 0 bases, with 12 bases lying between them. CDR1 and CDR2 (germline): MNHNS, SASEGT. There are 14 residues in the CDR3. Here the CDR3 reads CASTRGDLNTEAFF. Written as DNA, the CDR3 is TGTGCCAGCACCCGGGGCGACCTGAACACTGAAGCTTTCTTT.

This chain uses TRBV13 with TRBJ1-4; possibly TRBD1 for D (5 bases). Germline V gives CDR1 PRHDT, CDR2 FYEKMQ (reference sequence). Between the trimmed V and J ends, which lost 1 base and 8 bases, there was a span of 17 bases. The length of the CDR3 is 16 residues. CDR3 sequence (DNA): TGTGCCAGCAGCTTAGCCGCTCCGGGACGAGGGGAAAAACTGTTTTTT. The encoded protein is CASSLAAPGRGEKLFF.

The chain is built from TRBV6-5 and TRBJ2-7; D is unclear. The CDR3 has 13 residues. V lost 5 bases and J lost 2, with 10 bases in between. Germline-derived CDR1 and CDR2 are MNHEY and SVGAGI. The CDR3, as DNA: TGTGCCAGCAGTGAACTTGTCCCCTACGAGCAGTACTTC. This sequence encodes CASSELVPYEQYF.

The CDR3 DNA sequence: TGTGCCTGGAGTGTTTTCCGAGGTTTGGTGGGACAGGGGAGGTCAGATACGCAGTATTTT. Its protein is CAWSVFRGLVGQGRSDTQYF. The rearrangement links TRBV30 to TRBJ2-3, with 10 bases fitting TRBD1. CDR1 is GTSNPN and CDR2 is SVGIG in the germline V gene (reference sequence). After removal of 0 bases from V and 4 bases from J, the junction contained 19 bases not matched to a gene. The CDR3 runs 20 residues.

This rearrangement joins TRBV20-1 to TRBJ2-7, with a weak D call TRBD2 (5 bases). This CDR3 has 11 amino acids. Germline loops: CDR1 DFQATT, CDR2 SNEGSKA (reference sequence). Between the trimmed V and J ends, which lost 3 bases and 7 bases, there was a span of 10 bases. The CDR3 protein is CSAREDREQYF. CDR3 coding DNA: TGCAGTGCTAGGGAGGACCGGGAGCAGTACTTC.

The rearrangement links TRBV5-1 to TRBJ2-5; 10 nucleotides agree with TRBD1. The germline V gene encodes CDR1 SGHRS and CDR2 YFSETQ. J gave up 9 bases and V 5 bases, and 7 bases lay outside the gene matches. CDR3 length equals 13 residues. DNA for the CDR3: TGCGCCAGCAGTTCCGGGACAGGGGAGGCCCAGTACTTC. Protein: CASSSGTGEAQYF.

The rearrangement links TRBV19 to TRBJ2-2; TRBD2 matches 9 bases. V gave up 6 bases and J gave up 7 bases; unmatched junction bases: 9. The CDR3 is made up of 15 amino acids. Germline-derived CDR1 and CDR2 are LNHDA and SQIVND (reference sequence). The CDR3 region is CASSRLAGAFGELFF. In nucleotides, the CDR3 is TGTGCCAGTAGCCGTTTAGCGGGAGCTTTCGGGGAGCTGTTTTTT.

V gene TRBV6-6 combines with J gene TRBJ1-5, with 10 bases fitting TRBD1. From germline, CDR1 is MNHNY and CDR2 SVGAGI (reference sequence). Trimming removed 5 bases from V and 7 bases from J; junction bases left unmatched: 8. The CDR3 is 15 amino acids. In nucleotides, the CDR3 is TGTGCCAGCAGTAACCGGGACAGGGGACGACAGCCCCAGCATTTT. The encoded protein is CASSNRDRGRQPQHF.

The V call is TRBV7-9, the J call TRBJ1-2, with 8 bases fitting TRBD1. CDR1 is SEHNR and CDR2 is FQNEAQ in the germline V gene (reference sequence). Trimming at V came to 0 bases and at J to 6 bases, leaving 6 bases not matched to a gene. CDR3 length: 15 amino acids. CDR3: CASSLAWTGPDGYTF. CDR3 nucleotide sequence: TGTGCCAGCAGCTTAGCCTGGACAGGGCCTGATGGCTACACCTTC.

This sequence joins TRBV14 and TRBJ1-1; tentative D call: TRBD1 (6 bases). The V end lost 3 bases, the J end lost 1 base, and 18 bases lay between the germline ends. This CDR3 has 17 residues. CDR1 and CDR2 from the germline V gene are SGHDN and FVKESK. The CDR3 bases are TGTGCCAGCAGCCAGAATGTACAGGGCCGTAAGAACACTGAAGCTTTCTTT. Encoded protein: CASSQNVQGRKNTEAFF.

This chain uses TRBV5-4 with TRBJ1-3; maybe TRBD1 (5 bases). This CDR3 comprises 15 residues. Germline V gene lookup returns CDR1 SGHNT and CDR2 YYREEE (reference sequence). Trimming left V 3 bases short and J 0 bases short, with 10 bases between. CDR3 DNA sequence: TGTGCCAGCAGCTCCGGGACTAGCTCTGGAAACACCATATATTTT. It encodes CASSSGTSSGNTIYF.

The chain uses TRBV6-5 and TRBJ1-3, with D uncertain. This CDR3 comprises 14 residues. V lost 2 bases, J lost 0 bases, and 5 bases lay in between. Germline V gene lookup returns CDR1 MNHEY and CDR2 SVGAGI. In DNA form, the CDR3 reads TGTGCCAGCAGTTACACGGTCTCTGGAAACACCATATATTTT. Amino acids: CASSYTVSGNTIYF.

The CDR3 loop is CASNLKRGADTQYF. DNA for the CDR3: TGTGCCAGTAACCTTAAAAGGGGAGCCGATACGCAGTATTTT. This rearrangement joins TRBV19 to TRBJ2-3, with D perhaps matching TRBD1 or TRBD2 (5 bases each). This CDR3 contains 14 residues. V dropped 7 bases and J dropped 6 bases, with 17 bases sitting between them. Germline CDR1 is LNHDA and CDR2 is SQIVND (reference sequence).

V and J are TRBV18 and TRBJ2-5; unclear D gene. V lost 0 bases to trimming and J lost 2 bases, with 10 bases between them. This CDR3 comprises 15 residues. Germline values: CDR1 KGHSH, CDR2 LQKENI. The CDR3 sequence: CASSPPDLRQETQYF. Here the CDR3 DNA reads TGTGCCAGCTCACCACCCGACTTACGACAAGAGACCCAGTACTTC.

The rearrangement joins TRBV19 to TRBJ1-5; no reliable D call. CDR1 and CDR2 (germline): LNHDA, SQIVND (reference sequence). The CDR3 spans 13 residues. V dropped 5 bases and J dropped 6 bases, with 11 bases sitting between them. CDR3 protein: CASSQTFGQPQHF. In DNA form, the CDR3 reads TGTGCCAGTAGTCAGACGTTTGGTCAGCCCCAGCATTTT. Full variable domain (rest looked up from reference TRBV19 and TRBJ1-5): DGGITQSPKYLFRKEGQNVTLSCEQNLNHDAMYWYRQDPGQGLRLIYYSQIVNDFQKGDIAEGYSVSREKKESFPLTVTSAQKNPTAFYLCASSQTFGQPQHFGDGTRLSIL.